This TCR beta chain came from a study of blood T cell repertoires in COVID-19. Study as a whole: COVID-19 samples collected from the United States, Italy and Spain covered acute and convalescent phases.

Study processing details: The assay estimated nucleated cells by amplifying reference gene primers. The table came from immunoSEQ multiplex PCR; TCRdb's copy has only in-frame clones and leaves some out. V and J calls and clone size are given by that table; D and trimming were obtained from the DNA. The table shows about 200,000 clones, with 83% occurring only once. Living in under 30 US areas, the participants were between roughly 18 and 89 years of age. The V gene lost 6 bases and the J gene lost 7 bases, with 22 bases spanning the gap. This CDR3 is 16 amino acids long. From germline, CDR1 is MRHNA and CDR2 SNTAGT.

The sample taken for sequencing was PBMCs or T cells enriched from blood (not recorded which). The chain has TRBV6-4 and TRBJ1-3; tentative D call: TRBD1 (5 bases). This TCR derives from a woman aged 50 to 65 who had been exposed to COVID-19. CDR3 sequence reads: CASRASGGYKGNTIYF. In DNA, the CDR3 is TGTGCCAGCAGAGCATCCGGGGGATATAAAGGGAACACCATATATTTT.